This paragraph reports one T cell receptor beta chain. Some clones are missing from TCRdb's copy, which holds only in-frame ones; the method was immunoSEQ multiplex PCR. The table has some 1 million clones, about 75% seen once. This sample stems from a study of shared clonotypes between healthy human individuals. Germline values: CDR1 PRHDT, CDR2 FYEKMQ (reference sequence). CDR3 length equals 15 residues. V was clipped by 0 bases and J by 2 bases, with 8 bases between them. This clonotype originated in a man in his late teens or twenties in good health. The sample comprised memory CD4+ T cells sorted from blood. Noted subset: CD45RA-negative fraction. The chain uses TRBV13 and TRBJ1-3; D is unresolved. CDR3 sequence: CASSLGERAGNTIYF. Written as DNA, the CDR3 is TGTGCCAGCAGCTTAGGCGAAAGGGCTGGAAACACCATATATTTT.